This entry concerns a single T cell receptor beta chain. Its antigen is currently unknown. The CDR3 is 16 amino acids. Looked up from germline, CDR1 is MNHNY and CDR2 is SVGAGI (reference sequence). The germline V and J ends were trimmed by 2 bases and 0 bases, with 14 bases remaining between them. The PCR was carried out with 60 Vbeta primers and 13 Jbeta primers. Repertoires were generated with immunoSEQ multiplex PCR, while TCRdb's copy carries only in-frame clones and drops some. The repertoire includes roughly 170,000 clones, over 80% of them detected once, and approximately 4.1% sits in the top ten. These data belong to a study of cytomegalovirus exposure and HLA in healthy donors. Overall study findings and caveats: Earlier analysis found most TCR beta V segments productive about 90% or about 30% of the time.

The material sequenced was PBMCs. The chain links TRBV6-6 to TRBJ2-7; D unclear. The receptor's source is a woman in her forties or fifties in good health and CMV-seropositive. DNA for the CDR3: TGTGCCAGCAGTTACCCCTTAGCCGACGGCTCCTACGAGCAGTACTTC. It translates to CASSYPLADGSYEQYF.